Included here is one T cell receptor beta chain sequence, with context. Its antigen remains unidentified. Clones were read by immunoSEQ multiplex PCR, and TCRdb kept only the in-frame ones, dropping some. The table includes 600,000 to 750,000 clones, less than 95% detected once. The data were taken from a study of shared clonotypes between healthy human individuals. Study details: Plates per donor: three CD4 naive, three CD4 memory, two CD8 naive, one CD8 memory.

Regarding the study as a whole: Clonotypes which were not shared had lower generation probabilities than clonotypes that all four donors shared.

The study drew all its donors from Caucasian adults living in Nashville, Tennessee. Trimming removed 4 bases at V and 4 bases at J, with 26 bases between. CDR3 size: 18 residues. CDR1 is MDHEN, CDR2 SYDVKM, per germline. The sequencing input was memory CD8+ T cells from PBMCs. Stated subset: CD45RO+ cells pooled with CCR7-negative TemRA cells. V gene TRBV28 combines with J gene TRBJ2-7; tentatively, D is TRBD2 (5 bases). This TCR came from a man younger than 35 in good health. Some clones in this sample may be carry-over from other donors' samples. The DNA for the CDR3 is TGTGCCAGCAGTTCCGCCGGGCTGGGATCGGGAATAATATACGAGCAGTACTTC. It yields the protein CASSSAGLGSGIIYEQYF. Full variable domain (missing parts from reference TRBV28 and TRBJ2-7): DVKVTQSSRYLVKRTGEKVFLECVQDMDHENMFWYRQDPGLGLRLIYFSYDVKMKEKGDIPEGYSVSREKKERFSLILESASTNQTSMYLCASSSAGLGSGIIYEQYFGPGTRLTVT.